Below, one T cell receptor beta chain is given with its context. The entry originates in a study of sequential checkpoint blockade in melanoma. Study overall: After both sequences, patients received maintenance nivolumab.

Only in-frame clones appear in the TCRdb table, and some are missing; sequencing was by immunoSEQ multiplex PCR. Among about 9,000 clones listed, about 50% were seen once. This CDR3 region has 15 residues. CDR1 is SGHVS, CDR2 FNYEAQ, per germline. The trim removed 0 bases at V and 2 bases at J, leaving 1 base unmatched. The treatment: randomized to nivolumab then ipilimumab (arm A) or the reverse (arm B). The source of this sequence is a human donor with melanoma. This sequence joins TRBV7-6 and TRBJ2-3; 8 nucleotides line up with TRBD2. This sample comprised CD8+ T cells sorted from blood (inferred from file names), obtained from a patient given nivolumab and ipilimumab in sequence. CDR3 protein: CASSLAGGATDTQYF. The CDR3 region has the DNA TGTGCCAGCAGCTTAGCCGGGGGGGCCACAGATACGCAGTATTTT.